The T cell receptor beta chain under discussion was sequenced for a study of CD8 T cell repertoires and HIV-1 epitope variants. From germline, CDR1 is MDHEN and CDR2 SYDVKM. The V gene lost 7 bases and the J gene lost 0 bases, with 10 bases spanning the gap. CDR3 length: 13 amino acids. The repertoire was sequenced with immunoSEQ multiplex PCR; TCRdb's copy has only in-frame clones and lacks some. The sample has 2,500 or so clones, about 71% seen once. This clone was seen more than once but under ten times. The antigen is unknown. V is TRBV28 and J is TRBJ2-7; a weak D match, TRBD2 (5 bases). Sequencing was carried out using cultured CD8+ T cells derived from PBMCs. The TCR comes from a male donor with HIV. As DNA, the CDR3 is TGTGCCAGCATCGAGGGTAGCTCCTACGAGCAGTACTTC. It yields the protein CASIEGSSYEQYF. Looking up the rest from reference TRBV28 and TRBJ2-7 gives the full variable domain: DVKVTQSSRYLVKRTGEKVFLECVQDMDHENMFWYRQDPGLGLRLIYFSYDVKMKEKGDIPEGYSVSREKKERFSLILESASTNQTSMYLCASIEGSSYEQYFGPGTRLTVT.